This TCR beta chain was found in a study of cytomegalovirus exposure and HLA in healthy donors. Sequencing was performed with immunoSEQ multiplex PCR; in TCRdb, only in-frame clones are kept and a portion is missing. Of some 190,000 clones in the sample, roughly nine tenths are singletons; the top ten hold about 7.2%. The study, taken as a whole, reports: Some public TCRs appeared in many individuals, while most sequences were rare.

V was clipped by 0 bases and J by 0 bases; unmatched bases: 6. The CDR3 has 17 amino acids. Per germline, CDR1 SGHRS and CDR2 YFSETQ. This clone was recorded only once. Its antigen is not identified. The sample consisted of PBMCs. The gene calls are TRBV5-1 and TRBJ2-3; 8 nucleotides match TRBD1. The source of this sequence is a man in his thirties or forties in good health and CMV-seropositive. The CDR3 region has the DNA TGCGCCAGCAGCTTGGAGGGCAGGGGGCAAAGCACAGATACGCAGTATTTT. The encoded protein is CASSLEGRGQSTDTQYF.